The 13 T cell receptor beta chains presented below share a single source sample, sequenced in a study of blood T cell repertoires in COVID-19. TCRdb's table, derived via immunoSEQ multiplex PCR, lists solely in-frame clones and lacks some. The repertoire holds 160,000 or so clones, around 79% seen once, with around 8% in the top ten. Sequenced: peripheral blood. The receptors shown here come from a woman aged 55-75 years with COVID-19, enrolled during active disease.

CDR3 protein: CASTTSVGGTDTQYF. CDR3 nucleotide sequence: TGTGCCAGCACCACTTCCGTAGGAGGCACAGATACGCAGTATTTT. The chain links TRBV28 to TRBJ2-3; no reliable D call. V dropped 7 bases and J dropped 1 base, with 15 bases sitting between them. Per germline, CDR1 MDHEN and CDR2 SYDVKM. The length of the CDR3 is 15 residues.

By proportion, this clone is medium-sized. The chain couples TRBV14 to TRBJ1-2; 8 nucleotides match TRBD1. The CDR3 extends over 14 amino acids. J lost 3 bases, V lost 4 bases, and 4 bases had no gene match. The V gene's germline CDR1 is SGHDN and CDR2 FVKESK. Here the CDR3 reads CASSRRQGYYGYTF. In nucleotides, the CDR3 is TGTGCCAGCAGCCGCCGACAGGGGTACTATGGCTACACCTTC.

The gene calls are TRBV2 and TRBJ2-4, with D maybe TRBD1 (6 bases). Trimming shortened V by 3 bases and J by 5 bases, and 14 bases separated the two germline ends. This CDR3 has 15 amino acids. Germline values: CDR1 SNHLY, CDR2 FYNNEI. The CDR3 protein is CASSDPGVGQNIQYF. CDR3 nucleotide sequence: TGTGCCAGCAGTGATCCAGGGGTAGGGCAAAACATTCAGTACTTC.

The chain carries TRBV28 and TRBJ1-2; 7 nucleotides match TRBD1. The CDR3 has 14 residues. The V gene's germline CDR1 is MDHEN and CDR2 SYDVKM. Trimming cost V 6 bases and J 0 bases; bases outside gene matches: 4. CDR3 nucleotides: TGTGCCAGCAGACCGGGACAGACTAACTATGGCTACACCTTC. Residues: CASRPGQTNYGYTF.

The chain has TRBV2 and TRBJ2-1; tentatively, D is TRBD2 (5 bases). The CDR3 runs to 15 residues. V lost 7 bases to trimming and J lost 0 bases, with 13 bases between them. CDR1 SNHLY and CDR2 FYNNEI come from the germline V gene. The CDR3 sequence is CASKAVTSSYNEQFF. The CDR3 DNA reads TGTGCCAGCAAAGCGGTGACGAGCTCCTACAATGAGCAGTTCTTC.

This sequence joins TRBV11-2 and TRBJ2-2; TRBD2 aligns across 9 bases. Germline V lookup: CDR1 SGHAT, CDR2 FQNNGV. V shed 7 bases and J 7 bases; nucleotides not matched to a gene: 13. There are 16 residues in the CDR3. CDR3 amino acids: CASTLGSGSVGGELFF. The CDR3 region has the DNA TGTGCCAGCACCCTGGGTAGCGGGAGTGTGGGCGGGGAGCTGTTTTTT.

The CDR3 DNA is TGCGCCAGCAGCCAAGATCATGGCGGATACAATGAGCAGTTCTTC. It codes for CASSQDHGGYNEQFF. The chain carries TRBV4-3 and TRBJ2-1; D uncertain. V shed 0 bases and J shed 4 bases, with 10 bases lying between them. Looked up from germline, CDR1 is LGHNA and CDR2 is YSLEER. This CDR3 region has 15 residues.

The V and J genes are TRBV7-8 and TRBJ1-2; D is undetermined. Germline V gene lookup returns CDR1 SGHVS and CDR2 FQNEAQ. The CDR3 has 12 residues. V shed 0 bases and J shed 14 bases, with 13 bases lying between them. The CDR3 DNA reads TGTGCCAGCAGCTTAGCGGGAGCGGCGAGTACCTTC. This translates into CASSLAGAASTF.

The CDR3 reads CASSYSDSPERPLHF. The CDR3 nucleotides read TGTGCCAGCAGTTACTCGGACAGCCCCGAAAGGCCCCTCCACTTT. The chain joins TRBV6-5 to TRBJ1-6; D possibly corresponds to TRBD1 (6 bases). The CDR3 covers 15 residues. The V and J ends lost 0 bases and 13 bases respectively, with 16 bases between them. Per the germline V gene, CDR1 is MNHEY and CDR2 is SVGAGI.

V is TRBV20-1 and J is TRBJ2-2; 10 positions match TRBD2. CDR1 and CDR2 (germline): DFQATT, SNEGSKA (reference sequence). V shed 3 bases and J 4 bases; nucleotides not matched to a gene: 2. The CDR3 is 14 residues long. CDR3 bases: TGCAGTGCTAGTGGACTAGCGGCCACCGGGGAGCTGTTTTTT. Its protein is CSASGLAATGELFF.

The rearrangement joins TRBV5-8 to TRBJ1-1, with D possibly being TRBD1 (6 bases). V was pared by 4 bases and J by 0 bases, with 16 bases between. This CDR3 has 16 residues. CDR1 is SGHTS and CDR2 is YDEGEE in the germline V gene. The CDR3 nucleotides read TGTGCCAGCAGCCAAGAATGGGGGCCAATGAACACTGAAGCTTTCTTT. Its protein is CASSQEWGPMNTEAFF.

V and J are TRBV7-8 and TRBJ2-2, with a possible D match to TRBD2 (6 bases). The V gene lost 5 bases and the J gene lost 3 bases, with 19 bases spanning the gap. CDR1 is SGHVS, CDR2 FQNEAQ, per germline. CDR3 size: 17 residues. The CDR3 spells CASSSRPLGGDTGELFF. CDR3 sequence (DNA): TGTGCCAGCAGCAGCCGCCCCTTGGGGGGAGACACCGGGGAGCTGTTTTTT. Filled out from reference TRBV7-8 and TRBJ2-2, the complete variable domain reads GAGVSQSPRYKVAKRGQDVALRCDPISGHVSLFWYQQALGQGPEFLTYFQNEAQLDKSGLPSDRFFAERPEGSVSTLKIQRTQQEDSAVYLCASSSRPLGGDTGELFFGEGSRLTVL.

This clone has only one observation. The V and J genes are TRBV5-1 and TRBJ1-1; a possible D gene is TRBD1 (6 bases). CDR3 length: 15 residues. V lost 3 bases to trimming and J lost 3 bases, with 15 bases between them. Per germline, CDR1 SGHRS and CDR2 YFSETQ. CDR3 residues: CASSSRTERDTEAFF. CDR3 DNA: TGCGCCAGCAGCTCCCGGACAGAGAGGGACACTGAAGCTTTCTTT.